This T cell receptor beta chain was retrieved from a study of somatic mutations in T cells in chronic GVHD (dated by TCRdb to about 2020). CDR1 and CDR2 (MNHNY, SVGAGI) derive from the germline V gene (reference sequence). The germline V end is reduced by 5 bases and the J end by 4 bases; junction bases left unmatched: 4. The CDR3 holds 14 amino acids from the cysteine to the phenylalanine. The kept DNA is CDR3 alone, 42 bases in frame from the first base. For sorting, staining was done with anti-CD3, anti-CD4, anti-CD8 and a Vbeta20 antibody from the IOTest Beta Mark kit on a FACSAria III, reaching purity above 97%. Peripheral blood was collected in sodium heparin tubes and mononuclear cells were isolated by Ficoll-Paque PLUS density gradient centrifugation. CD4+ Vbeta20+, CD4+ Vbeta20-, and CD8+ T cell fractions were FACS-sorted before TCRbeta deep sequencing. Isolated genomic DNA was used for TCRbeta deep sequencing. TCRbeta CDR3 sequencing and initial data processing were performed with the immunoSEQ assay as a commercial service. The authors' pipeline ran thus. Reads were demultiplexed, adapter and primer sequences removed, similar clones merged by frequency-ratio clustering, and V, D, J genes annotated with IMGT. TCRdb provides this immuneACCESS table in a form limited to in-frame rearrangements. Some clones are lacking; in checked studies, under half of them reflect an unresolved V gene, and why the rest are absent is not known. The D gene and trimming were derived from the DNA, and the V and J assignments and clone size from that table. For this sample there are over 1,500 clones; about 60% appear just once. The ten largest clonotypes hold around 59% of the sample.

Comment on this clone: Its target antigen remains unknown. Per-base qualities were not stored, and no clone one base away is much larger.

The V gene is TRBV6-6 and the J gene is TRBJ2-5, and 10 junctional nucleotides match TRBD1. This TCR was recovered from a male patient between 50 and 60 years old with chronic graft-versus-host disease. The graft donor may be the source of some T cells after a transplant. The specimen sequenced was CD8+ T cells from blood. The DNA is TGTGCCAGCAGTGACAGGGGGCCAGGAGAGACCCAGTACTTC. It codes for CASSDRGPGETQYF.